Presented here are 11 T cell receptor beta chains from one specimen sequenced in a study of blood T cell repertoires in COVID-19. Assay used: immunoSEQ multiplex PCR; TCRdb lists only in-frame clones, some missing. The table lists roughly 150,000 clones, roughly 78% of them singletons. The sequencing input was peripheral blood. All receptors derive from a woman in her sixties with COVID-19, enrolled during active disease.

The chain is built from TRBV28 and TRBJ2-5, with D perhaps matching TRBD1 (5 bases). The CDR3 is 15 amino acids. The V gene lost 7 bases and the J gene lost 2 bases, with 17 bases spanning the gap. The germline V gene has CDR1 MDHEN and CDR2 SYDVKM. The CDR3 sequence: CASTLLGRSQETQYF. The CDR3 DNA follows: TGTGCCAGCACCTTACTGGGGCGTAGTCAAGAGACCCAGTACTTC.

The chain employs TRBV19 and TRBJ2-2; 12 positions match TRBD1. The germline V gene has CDR1 LNHDA and CDR2 SQIVND (reference sequence). The CDR3 has 16 residues. Trimming removed 5 bases from V and 8 bases from J; junction bases left unmatched: 9. The DNA of the CDR3 is TGTGCCAGTAGTCCCCGGGACAGGGGGCCCTTTGGGGAGCTGTTTTTT. Amino acid sequence: CASSPRDRGPFGELFF.

This chain connects TRBV7-3 to TRBJ2-5; possible D gene TRBD1, 6 bases. Germline CDR1 and CDR2: SGHTA and FQGTGA. This CDR3 spans 16 amino acids. Deletions cut 1 base from V and 0 bases from J, with 12 bases between. CDR3 loop: CASSLRGGTYQETQYF. The DNA for the CDR3 is TGTGCCAGCAGCTTAAGAGGGGGAACGTACCAAGAGACCCAGTACTTC.

In its sample, this clone was seen a few times. CDR3: CASSGRGENQPQHF. In nucleotides, the CDR3 is TGTGCCAGCTCCGGCAGGGGAGAGAATCAGCCCCAGCATTTT. This sequence joins TRBV18 and TRBJ1-5; D perhaps matches TRBD1 (6 bases). Germline-derived CDR1 and CDR2 are KGHSH and LQKENI. The length of the CDR3 is 14 residues. Trimming took 6 bases from V and 4 from J, leaving 13 bases between them.

This clone has only a few counts. The J gene is TRBJ2-2, the V gene TRBV2, with a possible D match to TRBD2 (5 bases). This CDR3 contains 15 residues. Germline V gene sequence: CDR1 SNHLY, CDR2 FYNNEI. Trimming shortened V by 5 bases and J by 5 bases, and 15 bases separated the two germline ends. CDR3 in DNA: TGTGCCAGCAGTCCGGAGGCGGGCGGGACCGGGGAGCTGTTTTTT. Translating gives CASSPEAGGTGELFF.

CDR3 in amino acids: CASSYFQGDYGYTF. For the CDR3, the DNA is TGTGCCAGCAGTTACTTTCAGGGGGACTATGGCTACACCTTC. This chain links TRBV6-5 with TRBJ1-2, with 7 nucleotides matching TRBD1. This CDR3 contains 14 residues. Germline CDR1 and CDR2: MNHEY and SVGAGI. V shed 1 base, J shed 3 bases, and the junction held 2 bases outside the gene matches.

The chain employs TRBV11-3 and TRBJ2-3, with D maybe TRBD2 (6 bases). V lost 1 base and J lost 1, with 18 bases in between. The CDR3 extends over 18 amino acids. Germline values: CDR1 SGHNT, CDR2 YENEEA. The CDR3 sequence: CASSLGGTLTGGTDTQYF. DNA for the CDR3: TGTGCCAGCAGCTTAGGGGGGACTTTGACCGGCGGCACAGATACGCAGTATTTT.

The V gene is TRBV27, the J gene TRBJ2-2; the match to TRBD2 covers 11 bases. The ends lost 2 bases at V and 9 bases at J; junction bases unmatched: 5. This CDR3 has 15 amino acids. CDR1 and CDR2 (germline): MNHEY, SMNVEV (reference sequence). CDR3 coding DNA: TGTGCCAGCAGTTTAGGTAGCGGGAGGGGTTGGGAGCTGTTTTTT. It specifies CASSLGSGRGWELFF.

V gene TRBV9 combines with J gene TRBJ2-1; possible D gene TRBD2, 5 bases. Per the germline V gene, CDR1 is SGDLS and CDR2 is YYNGEE. Trimming left V 4 bases short and J 5 bases short, with 7 bases between. CDR3 length equals 12 residues. The chain's CDR3 is CASSPGNNEQFF. As DNA, the CDR3 is TGTGCCAGCAGCCCGGGGAACAATGAGCAGTTCTTC.

The table lists this clone with a count of one. This sequence joins TRBV5-4 and TRBJ1-1, with 7 bases fitting TRBD1. V shed 0 bases and J 1 base; nucleotides not matched to a gene: 6. The CDR3 is 16 residues long. Germline lookup yields CDR1 SGHNT and CDR2 YYREEE (reference sequence). The DNA of the CDR3 is TGTGCCAGCAGCTTGGGGGCCGACAGGGCGAACACTGAAGCTTTCTTT. Translation gives CASSLGADRANTEAFF.

This clone showed up just a few times. This chain uses TRBV11-2 with TRBJ2-7, with no clear D. CDR3 size: 13 residues. The germline V gene encodes CDR1 SGHAT and CDR2 FQNNGV. Trimming shortened V by 5 bases and J by 7 bases, and 15 bases separated the two germline ends. The CDR3 coding sequence is TGTGCCAGCAGCCCAGACGGGTTTGGGGAGCAGTACGTC. Translation gives CASSPDGFGEQYV.